This T cell receptor (beta chain) is from a study of long-term antiretroviral therapy in people with HIV. In the United States, treatment was given to all participants with HIV. V shed 3 bases and J shed 3 bases, with 11 bases lying between them. Germline CDR1 and CDR2: LNHDA and SQIVND (reference sequence). The CDR3 covers 14 residues. Researchers ran immunoSEQ v3.0 at survey level. Clones were read by immunoSEQ multiplex PCR, and TCRdb kept only the in-frame ones, dropping some. The top ten clones hold around 6.8% of a sample with around 6,500 clones, about 76% of them seen once. The TCR comes from a man in his late teens or twenties with HIV. This specimen was unsorted PBMCs, taken 0.1 years before starting antiretroviral therapy. The chain is built from TRBV19 and TRBJ1-1, with TRBD1 as a possible D gene (6 bases). This CDR3 is CASSILSGDTEAFF. DNA of the CDR3: TGTGCCAGTAGTATCCTTTCAGGGGACACTGAAGCTTTCTTT.